These 26 T cell receptor beta chains were sequenced from one sample in a study of T cells after posttransplantation cyclophosphamide. TCRdb's copy holds only in-frame clones and misses some; the assay was immunoSEQ multiplex PCR. The repertoire consists of about 39,000 clones, none detected only once. The sequencing sample was made of PBMCs. The receptors originated from a woman between 50 and 59 years old in good health and a related stem cell transplant donor.

This clone was observed many times. V is TRBV9 and J is TRBJ1-1, with a tentative D call TRBD1 (6 bases). Germline assignment: CDR1 SGDLS and CDR2 YYNGEE. The CDR3 totals 14 residues. The germline V and J ends were trimmed by 0 bases and 1 base, with 7 bases remaining between them. The CDR3 DNA reads TGTGCCAGCAGCGTAGGACAGGCGAACACTGAAGCTTTCTTT. It is translated as CASSVGQANTEAFF.

This clone was recorded many times. The chain joins TRBV28 to TRBJ1-2; 7 bases align to TRBD1. The CDR3 spans 15 residues. Trimming took 5 bases from V and 0 from J; bases not matched to a gene: 6. From germline, CDR1 is MDHEN and CDR2 SYDVKM. CDR3 coding DNA: TGTGCCAGCAGTCCGACAGGGACAGCTAACTATGGCTACACCTTC. This translates into CASSPTGTANYGYTF.

There are many counts of this clone. This chain links TRBV19 with TRBJ1-2; no clear D. Trimming left V 5 bases short and J 4 bases short, with 14 bases between. The CDR3 spans 14 residues. The germline CDR1 and CDR2 sequences are LNHDA and SQIVND (reference sequence). CDR3: CASSPSGSRYGYTF. CDR3 nucleotides: TGTGCCAGTAGTCCCTCCGGGTCCCGCTATGGCTACACCTTC.

This clone was counted at least ten times. The chain combines TRBV7-9 with TRBJ1-1, with a weak D call TRBD1 (6 bases). CDR1 SEHNR and CDR2 FQNEAQ come from the germline V gene (reference sequence). Trimming pared 5 bases from V and 3 bases from J, leaving 10 bases between. The CDR3 covers 13 residues. CDR3 coding DNA: TGTGCCAGCAGCCTAACAGGGTACACTGAAGCTTTCTTT. It yields the protein CASSLTGYTEAFF. The complete variable domain, with remaining parts taken from reference TRBV7-9 and TRBJ1-1, reads DTGVSQNPRHKITKRGQNVTFRCDPISEHNRLYWYRQTLGQGPEFLTYFQNEAQLEKSRLLSDRFSAERPKGSFSTLEIQRTEQGDSAMYLCASSLTGYTEAFFGQGTRLTVV.

In its sample, this clone was seen many times. V usage is TRBV7-2 and J usage is TRBJ2-1; 7 bases map to TRBD2. V dropped 3 bases and J dropped 6; count of bases not matched to a gene: 8. Germline CDR1 and CDR2: SGHTA and FQGNSA. The CDR3 is 15 amino acids. In DNA form, the CDR3 reads TGTGCCAGCAGCTTCAGGGCGGGGGTCGGCAATGAGCAGTTCTTC. This translates into CASSFRAGVGNEQFF. Complete variable domain (other parts from reference TRBV7-2 and TRBJ2-1): GAGVSQSPSNKVTEKGKDVELRCDPISGHTALYWYRQSLGQGLEFLIYFQGNSAPDKSGLPSDRFSAERTGGSVSTLTIQRTQQEDSAVYLCASSFRAGVGNEQFFGPGTRLTVL.

In this sample, this clone turned up many times. The chain is built from TRBV27 and TRBJ2-7; 7 nucleotides agree with TRBD1. Germline assignment: CDR1 MNHEY and CDR2 SMNVEV (reference sequence). Losses at the gene ends were 6 bases for V and 2 bases for J; bases not matched to a gene: 10. The CDR3 extends over 15 amino acids. CDR3 in DNA: TGTGCCAGCAGCACCCCAAACGGACAGGCCTACGAGCAGTACTTC. Translated: CASSTPNGQAYEQYF.

Many counts were recorded for this clone. The J gene is TRBJ2-1, the V gene TRBV18; tentative D call: TRBD2 (6 bases). With 4 bases removed from V and 7 bases from J, the gap between germline ends came to 20 bases. Germline V gene lookup returns CDR1 KGHSH and CDR2 LQKENI. The length of the CDR3 is 16 residues. CDR3 DNA: TGTGCCAGCTCACTTGGATACAAGGGGAGGATTAATGAGCAGTTCTTC. It translates to CASSLGYKGRINEQFF.

This clone was seen repeatedly, ten times or more. The V and J genes are TRBV28 and TRBJ2-7, with D hard to call. The V gene lost 7 bases and the J gene lost 0 bases, with 13 bases spanning the gap. The CDR3 has 14 residues. Germline assignment: CDR1 MDHEN and CDR2 SYDVKM. The CDR3 sequence: CASTTTTSSYEQYF. The CDR3 DNA follows: TGTGCCAGCACCACTACTACTTCCTCCTACGAGCAGTACTTC. Based on the CDR3 plus reference TRBV28 and TRBJ2-7, the full variable domain is DVKVTQSSRYLVKRTGEKVFLECVQDMDHENMFWYRQDPGLGLRLIYFSYDVKMKEKGDIPEGYSVSREKKERFSLILESASTNQTSMYLCASTTTTSSYEQYFGPGTRLTVT.

In this sample, this clone turned up many times. V is TRBV13 and J is TRBJ2-7; D is undetermined. The V gene lost 5 bases and the J gene lost 7 bases, with 18 bases spanning the gap. This CDR3 spans 14 amino acids. Germline V gene lookup returns CDR1 PRHDT and CDR2 FYEKMQ (reference sequence). The CDR3 region has the DNA TGTGCCAGCAGCCTCCCAGGATCGGCCCGGGAGCAGTACTTC. It encodes CASSLPGSAREQYF.

In this sample, this clone turned up many times. The rearrangement links TRBV19 to TRBJ1-4, with 12 nucleotides matching TRBD1. V gave up 9 bases and J gave up 8 bases; unmatched junction bases: 4. This CDR3 is built from 13 residues. Germline lookup yields CDR1 LNHDA and CDR2 SQIVND (reference sequence). The CDR3 sequence: CASTGTGGEKLFF. The CDR3 DNA follows: TGTGCCAGCACCGGGACAGGGGGCGAAAAACTGTTTTTT.

This clone was seen at least ten times. The V and J genes are TRBV15 and TRBJ1-1; D gene unclear. The CDR3 extends over 14 amino acids. Trimming took 5 bases from V and 3 from J, leaving 13 bases between them. The germline V gene has CDR1 LNHNV and CDR2 YYDKDF (reference sequence). The CDR3, as DNA: TGTGCCACCAGCCACGGGAGTCCGTACACTGAAGCTTTCTTT. Translating gives CATSHGSPYTEAFF.

A few counts support this clone. V gene TRBV11-2 combines with J gene TRBJ2-3; 9 nucleotides align to TRBD1. The ends lost 7 bases at V and 6 bases at J; junction bases unmatched: 20. The germline CDR1 and CDR2 sequences are SGHAT and FQNNGV. The CDR3 extends over 18 amino acids. This CDR3 is CASKQLPSGQGGGDTQYF. The DNA for the CDR3 is TGTGCCAGCAAACAGCTTCCTTCGGGACAGGGAGGTGGTGATACGCAGTATTTT.

This clone has at least ten counts. The chain links TRBV5-6 to TRBJ1-4; possibly TRBD1 for D (5 bases). CDR3 length: 15 amino acids. Per germline, CDR1 SGHDT and CDR2 YYEEEE. The V end was cut by 0 bases, the J end by 7 bases, with 13 bases between. The CDR3 region has the DNA TGTGCCAGCAGCTTGGGGGACTCCGGGAGTGAAAAACTGTTTTTT. Translated: CASSLGDSGSEKLFF.

This clone was seen ten or more times. The chain has TRBV7-9 and TRBJ2-3; D not certain. The CDR3 runs 13 residues. V gave up 3 bases and J gave up 4 bases, with 8 bases separating them. CDR1 and CDR2 (germline): SEHNR, FQNEAQ (reference sequence). CDR3 protein: CASSLAVADTQYF. The DNA for the CDR3 is TGTGCCAGCAGCTTGGCAGTGGCAGATACGCAGTATTTT.

This clone was seen a handful of times. This chain links TRBV27 with TRBJ2-5; D is possibly TRBD2 (6 bases). V was cut by 5 bases and J by 14 bases, with 18 bases left in between. This CDR3 has 12 amino acids. The germline CDR1 and CDR2 sequences are MNHEY and SMNVEV (reference sequence). DNA for the CDR3: TGTGCCAGCAGTCCTACTCTAGCGCCGGTTTACTTC. Its translation is CASSPTLAPVYF.

Ten or more counts support this clone. The chain carries TRBV21-1 and TRBJ2-1; the tabulated D call, TRBD2, remains unverified against the DNA. TRBV21-1 is assigned pseudogene status. The CDR3 runs to 16 residues. For the CDR3, the DNA is TGTGCCAGCAGCAAAGTCGCGAGGAGCCCCACCCATGAGCAGTTCTTC. This translates into CASSKVARSPTHEQFF.

This clone was found many times. CDR3: CASSLVPGGVETQYF. The CDR3 DNA sequence: TGCGCCAGCAGCTTGGTTCCAGGGGGAGTAGAGACCCAGTACTTC. The rearrangement uses TRBV5-1 and TRBJ2-5; TRBD1 aligns across 7 bases. CDR3 length equals 15 residues. The germline V gene encodes CDR1 SGHRS and CDR2 YFSETQ. V shed 0 bases, J shed 4 bases, and the junction held 6 bases outside the gene matches. The variable domain in full, with the rest retrieved from reference TRBV5-1 and TRBJ2-5, is KAGVTQTPRYLIKTRGQQVTLSCSPISGHRSVSWYQQTPGQGLQFLFEYFSETQRNKGNFPGRFSGRQFSNSRSEMNVSTLELGDSALYLCASSLVPGGVETQYFGPGTRLLVL.

This clone has at least ten counts. The V gene is TRBV28, the J gene TRBJ1-6, with D perhaps matching TRBD1 (6 bases). Germline V gives CDR1 MDHEN, CDR2 SYDVKM. Trimming took 5 bases from V and 11 from J, leaving 16 bases between them. The CDR3 length is 14 residues. The CDR3 nucleotides are TGTGCCAGCAGTCCACCGGGGGGGCCCGCACCCCTCCACTTT. It yields the protein CASSPPGGPAPLHF.

This clone was seen ten or more times. CDR3 bases: TGTGCCAGCAGCTTCCGGACTAGCGGGGGTGGCGATACGCAGTATTTT. Residues: CASSFRTSGGGDTQYF. J is TRBJ2-3 and V is TRBV9; 13 bases agree with TRBD2. Germline V CDR1 and CDR2: SGDLS, YYNGEE. The V segment lost 4 bases and the J segment 6 bases; nucleotides outside the gene matches: 8. The CDR3 runs 16 residues.

This clone came up many times. This rearrangement joins TRBV9 to TRBJ1-1, with TRBD1 matching over 11 bases. The trim removed 5 bases at V and 5 bases at J, leaving 5 bases unmatched. Per the germline V gene, CDR1 is SGDLS and CDR2 is YYNGEE. The CDR3 spans 14 residues. The CDR3 loop is CASRRTGGLTEAFF. CDR3 nucleotides: TGTGCCAGCAGACGGACAGGGGGCTTGACTGAAGCTTTCTTT.

This clone occurred many times. The V gene is TRBV28, the J gene TRBJ1-2; the D gene is possibly TRBD1 (5 bases). Germline V gives CDR1 MDHEN, CDR2 SYDVKM. Trimming took off 8 bases at V and 2 bases at J, with 15 bases between the two ends. The CDR3 has 14 amino acids. The CDR3 DNA follows: TGTGCCAGCTTGGGGGGAACAGTGAACTATGGCTACACCTTC. This codes for CASLGGTVNYGYTF.

This clone was counted many times. V usage is TRBV4-1 and J usage is TRBJ2-2, with 8 bases identical to TRBD1. This CDR3 contains 16 residues. The ends lost 0 bases at V and 3 bases at J; junction bases unmatched: 3. Germline-derived CDR1 and CDR2 are MGHRA and YSYEKL. In DNA form, the CDR3 reads TGCGCCAGCAGCCAAGATGGGACAGGCTACACCGGGGAGCTGTTTTTT. Translation: CASSQDGTGYTGELFF.

This clone was seen at least ten times. The chain recombines TRBV6-6 with TRBJ1-2; D perhaps matches TRBD1 (6 bases). Germline loops: CDR1 MNHNY, CDR2 SVGAGI (reference sequence). CDR3 length: 13 amino acids. Trimming stripped 0 bases from V and 10 bases from J, with 12 bases between. In DNA, the CDR3 is TGTGCCAGCAGTTACTCCGGACAGCGAATCTACACCTTC. It codes for CASSYSGQRIYTF.

This clone occurred many times. The V call is TRBV5-6, the J call TRBJ1-2; weak D call: TRBD1 (5 bases). Trimming removed 0 bases from V and 5 bases from J, with 8 bases in between. The CDR3 runs 13 residues. Germline V gives CDR1 SGHDT, CDR2 YYEEEE. This CDR3 is CASSLGGRYGYTF. CDR3 coding DNA: TGTGCCAGCAGCTTGGGGGGGAGGTATGGCTACACCTTC.

This clone has a count of ten or more. The chain links TRBV4-3 to TRBJ1-1; D is undetermined. Germline CDR1 and CDR2: LGHNA and YSLEER. The V gene lost 1 base and the J gene lost 0 bases, with 6 bases spanning the gap. This CDR3 region has 14 residues. The CDR3 bases are TGCGCCAGCAGCCAAGGGCGGCTGAACACTGAAGCTTTCTTT. Protein product: CASSQGRLNTEAFF.

In this sample, this clone turned up many times. J is TRBJ2-2 and V is TRBV2; 9 bases line up with TRBD2. Per the germline V gene, CDR1 is SNHLY and CDR2 is FYNNEI. Unmatched junction bases numbered 6, after V lost 7 bases and J lost 6 bases. The CDR3 runs to 14 residues. CDR3 sequence reads: CASKLGLAPGELFF. The CDR3 DNA follows: TGTGCCAGCAAACTGGGACTAGCCCCCGGGGAGCTGTTTTTT.